The clone carrying this TCR beta chain was detected a few times. MiXCR was run by TCRdb on the 5' RACE reads, yielding one entry per CDR3 protein. The table records fewer than 650,000 distinct CDR3 sequences, about 20% of them present only once. This sample stems from a study of T-cell memory formation after mild COVID-19. The CDR3 loop spans 15 amino acids. V shed 0 bases and J shed 4 bases, with 11 bases lying between them. Germline lookup yields CDR1 KGHDR and CDR2 SFDVKD. The origin of this receptor is an adult woman who had mild COVID-19 (a few samples of this study predate the infection). Cell type and time point are not known. Sequencing input: PBMCs or a T cell subset sorted from them (not recorded which). The V call is TRBV24-1, the J call TRBJ1-2; possibly TRBD1 for D (5 bases). CDR3 sequence: CATSDLSGPIYGYTF. The CDR3 coding sequence is TGTGCCACCAGTGATTTGTCAGGGCCCATCTATGGCTACACCTTC.